Below, 6 T cell receptor beta chains from the same sample are listed, as sequenced in a study of blood T cell repertoires in COVID-19. This table comes from immunoSEQ multiplex PCR, and its TCRdb copy is limited to in-frame clones, with some not included. Of about 270,000 clones in the sample, roughly nine tenths were seen once. Source material: PBMCs or T cells enriched from blood (not recorded which). These receptors were obtained from a woman between 18 and 29 years old who had recovered from COVID-19.

The genes are TRBV12-3 or TRBV12-4 and TRBJ1-1; D unresolved. V lost 6 bases, J lost 1 base, and 9 bases lay in between. The CDR3 runs 13 residues. The CDR3 DNA follows: TGTGCCAGCAGCATCGCGGCGAACACTGAAGCTTTCTTT. Translation: CASSIAANTEAFF.

This chain connects TRBV6-2 or TRBV6-3 to TRBJ2-7, with D perhaps TRBD2 (5 bases). The CDR3 has 13 residues. With 0 bases removed from V and 7 bases from J, the gap between germline ends came to 10 bases. Germline V gene lookup returns CDR1 MNHEY and CDR2 SVGEGT. This chain's CDR3 is CASSYSTGFEQYF. The CDR3 nucleotides are TGTGCCAGCAGTTACTCGACGGGGTTTGAGCAGTACTTC.

The chain joins TRBV18 to TRBJ2-1; TRBD2 agrees at 9 bases. Unmatched junction bases numbered 4, after V lost 0 bases and J lost 4 bases. This CDR3 spans 16 amino acids. The V gene's germline CDR1 is KGHSH and CDR2 LQKENI. CDR3 region: CASSPPSSGGYNEQFF. CDR3 nucleotide sequence: TGTGCCAGCTCACCACCGTCCAGCGGGGGGTACAATGAGCAGTTCTTC.

Concerning this clone itself: The same CDR3 arises from other DNA sequences in this sample as well. The V and J genes are TRBV11-2 and TRBJ1-1; a weak D match, TRBD1 (5 bases). Germline CDR1 and CDR2: SGHAT and FQNNGV. The germline V and J ends were trimmed by 1 base and 1 base, with 10 bases remaining between them. The CDR3 totals 15 residues. The CDR3 sequence: CASSLGRQSNTEAFF. In DNA, the CDR3 is TGTGCCAGCAGCTTAGGTAGACAGTCGAACACTGAAGCTTTCTTT.

The chain employs TRBV5-6 and TRBJ1-1; D not resolved. Trimming removed 3 bases from V and 11 bases from J, with 20 bases in between. Germline lookup yields CDR1 SGHDT and CDR2 YYEEEE. The CDR3 consists of 14 residues. The CDR3 DNA is TGTGCCAGCAGCTCCACCTCCGAGGGTGACCGTGCTTTCTTT. Its translation is CASSSTSEGDRAFF. Supplemented by reference TRBV5-6 and TRBJ1-1, the full variable domain reads DAGVTQSPTHLIKTRGQQVTLRCSPKSGHDTVSWYQQALGQGPQFIFQYYEEEERQRGNFPDRFSGHQFPNYSSELNVNALLLGDSALYLCASSSTSEGDRAFFGQGTRLTVV.

The rearrangement links TRBV18 to TRBJ1-4; TRBD1 matches at 7 bases. The germline V gene encodes CDR1 KGHSH and CDR2 LQKENI. The CDR3 runs 15 residues. V shed 0 bases, J shed 4 bases, and the junction held 2 bases outside the gene matches. CDR3 sequence: CASSPPGQSNEKLFF. CDR3 in DNA: TGTGCCAGCTCACCACCGGGACAGAGTAATGAAAAACTGTTTTTT.